This TCR beta chain was identified in a study of cytomegalovirus exposure and HLA in healthy donors. Findings and limits, study-wide: TCR beta chains numbering approximately 150 were designated cytomegalovirus-associated.

V lost 5 bases and J lost 5; bases outside the gene matches: 12. The CDR3 is made up of 16 amino acids. Per germline, CDR1 MNHEY and CDR2 SMNVEV (reference sequence). The PCR employed 60 Vbeta primers together with 13 Jbeta primers. Here immunoSEQ multiplex PCR was the method, and the copy in TCRdb shows in-frame clones only, minus some. The repertoire holds about 220,000 clones, with 82% as singletons. Note on this clone: Antigen specificity is unknown.

The receptor comes from a man aged 40-49 years in good health and CMV-seropositive. The sequenced sample was PBMCs. The V and J genes are TRBV27 and TRBJ2-1; TRBD2 agrees at 7 bases. This chain's CDR3 is CASSPSRDYPNNEQFF. CDR3 nucleotide sequence: TGTGCCAGCAGTCCCTCCCGGGACTACCCGAACAATGAGCAGTTCTTC.